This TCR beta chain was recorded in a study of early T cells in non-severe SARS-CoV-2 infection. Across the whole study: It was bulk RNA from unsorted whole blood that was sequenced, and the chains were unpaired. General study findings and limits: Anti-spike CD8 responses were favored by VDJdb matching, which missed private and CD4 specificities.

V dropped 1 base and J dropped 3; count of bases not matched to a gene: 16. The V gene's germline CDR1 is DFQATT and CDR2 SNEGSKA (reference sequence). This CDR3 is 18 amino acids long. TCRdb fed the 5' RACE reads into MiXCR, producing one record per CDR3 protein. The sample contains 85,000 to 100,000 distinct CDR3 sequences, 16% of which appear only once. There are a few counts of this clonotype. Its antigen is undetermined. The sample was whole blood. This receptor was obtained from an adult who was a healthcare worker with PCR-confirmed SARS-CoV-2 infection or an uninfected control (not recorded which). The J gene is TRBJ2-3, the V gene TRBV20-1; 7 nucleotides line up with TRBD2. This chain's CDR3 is CSARGGGKRGLLTDTQYF. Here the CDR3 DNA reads TGCAGTGCTAGAGGGGGTGGAAAGCGGGGCCTATTGACAGATACGCAGTATTTT.